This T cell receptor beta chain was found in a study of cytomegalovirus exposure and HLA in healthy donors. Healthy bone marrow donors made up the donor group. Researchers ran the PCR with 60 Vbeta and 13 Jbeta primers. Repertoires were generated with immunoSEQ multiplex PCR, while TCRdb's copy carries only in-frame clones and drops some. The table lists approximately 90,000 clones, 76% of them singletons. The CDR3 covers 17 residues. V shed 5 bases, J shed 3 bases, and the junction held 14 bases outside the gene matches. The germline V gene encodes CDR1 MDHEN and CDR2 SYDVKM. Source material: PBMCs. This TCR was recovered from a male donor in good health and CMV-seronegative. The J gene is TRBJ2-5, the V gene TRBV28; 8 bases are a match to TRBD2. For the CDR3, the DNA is TGTGCCAGCAGTGGGGATAGTATCGGGAGGGCCGAAGAGACCCAGTACTTC. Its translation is CASSGDSIGRAEETQYF.